This TCR beta chain was sequenced in a study of T cell repertoires in cytomegalovirus infection. Study details: Use of recently identified HLA-C-restricted and well-studied HLA-B-restricted CMV epitopes was part of the study. Indications of both CMV infection and matching HLA type were provided by public TCR beta signatures. Study conclusions and caveats: HLA-C-restricted, CMV-specific TCR beta clonotypes were dominant ex vivo.

The germline CDR1 and CDR2 sequences are SSHAT and FNYEAQ (reference sequence). This CDR3 is built from 17 residues. There are a few counts of this clonotype. Its cognate antigen is unknown. An end of the junction does not agree with germline; a read error may underlie this. Each CDR3 protein is one row after TCRdb ran MiXCR on the reads. In the table there are around 770,000 distinct CDR3 sequences, roughly 28% of which are singletons. Material: cultured CD8+ T cells from PBMCs, obtained from culture after CMV antigen stimulation. This sequence was found in a human donor in good health (CMV status not recorded). Some clones in this sample may be carry-over from other donors' samples. The genes are TRBV7-7 and TRBJ2-1; 7 bases match TRBD1. This CDR3 is CASSLEVTGTAYNEQFF. The CDR3 DNA is TGTGCTAGCAGCTTAGAGGTCACCGGGACAGCCTACAATGAGCAGTTCTTC.